Given below is one T cell receptor (beta chain) in context. This clonotype appeared many times. Its antigen remains undetermined. No base qualities exist here, and no much larger clone lies one base off it. Receptor libraries were prepared by UMI-ligation and nested PCR. An equimolar mix of two oligonucleotides covering both TRBC1 and TRBC2 was used as the beta constant-region primer. Four rounds of PCR, combining the SP2 primer with nested alpha and beta constant-region primers, were used to amplify the ligated cDNA. A single-stranded oligonucleotide containing the SP2 primer and a 12-nucleotide UMI was joined to the 3' end of the cDNA by T4 RNA ligase 1. Incubation of the ligation reaction was carried out at 16 degrees C for about 19-24 hours. To avoid over-amplification, PCR2 was usually performed as a SYBR Green qPCR and halted once a predetermined threshold was reached. Every purification after the first one was done using Agencourt AMPure XP magnetic beads. Libraries were quantified by Qubit and checked on a TapeStation, with a main peak expected near 650 bp. Pooled libraries were sequenced on an Illumina MiSeq with v2 2x251 paired-end kits, typically giving roughly 0.95-2 million reads per sample. Each sample's library went into the pool at roughly 4 nM, and roughly 4.5-7.5% PhiX was added to help with cluster recognition. Turning to the authors' computational methods: Using tag matching that tolerated one base-pair mismatch, Decombinator assigned V and J genes to FASTQ reads that had been processed by Demultiplexor. UMIs were used by Collapsinator to correct both sequencing errors and frequency errors arising from PCR heterogeneity. CDR3Translator translated TCRs and extracted CDR3s from the conserved cysteine to the FGXG phenylalanine, flagging non-productive sequences. Gini, Shannon entropy and inverse Simpson indices were calculated on repertoires subsampled to equal numbers of UMI-defined TCRs. Clonotype abundance distributions were fitted to a power law by maximum likelihood within the linear range. For one naive CD8 sample, the pipeline and MIGEC produced similar UMI counts, unique TCR numbers and clonal distributions. In one analysis, naive TCRs that were also found in any memory subset of the same donor were excluded from the naive repertoire. The repertoires were searched for approximately 7,000 CMV-associated CDR3 sequences that had been compiled from VDJdb and a published dataset. TCRdb applied fastp at Q25 and MiXCR to the public reads, then kept only in-frame beta chains. Each record represents a unique CDR3 protein, reported with the most common genes and DNA among its rows. The V and J calls shown here were made by TCRdb, not taken from the authors' results. Here the sample has about 82,000 distinct CDR3 sequences; approximately 10% occur a single time. The top ten clonotypes cover over 0.95% of the sample.

CDR1 and CDR2 are read off the germline V gene as MDHEN and SYDVKM. V is cut by 2 bases and J by 4 bases, and the space between the germline ends is 4 bases. Including the terminal cysteine and phenylalanine, the CDR3 comprises 12 residues. Kept here is only the CDR3 DNA, which spans 36 bases and is read in frame from base 1. The sample belongs to a study of naive and memory T cell subsets (dated by TCRdb to the late 2010s). Background for the entire study: The study applied an open-source, UMI-based TCR alpha and beta sequencing pipeline to sorted naive and memory peripheral blood T cell subsets. IgG serology results and the functional CMV T cell responses were in complete agreement. RNA was DNase-treated and reverse transcribed with TCR constant-region primers, mostly using SuperScript III.

Beyond this particular receptor, the publication reports: Once error correction was done, more than 90% of naive TCR sequences showed up just once, which made the naive abundance distributions much steeper than those of the memory subsets. Naive repertoires, especially CD8, contained a few larger clonotypes, possibly memory cells re-expressing CD45RA. TCR abundance followed a power law whose exponent differed between naive and memory subsets but was consistent across the three individuals. RNA-based TCR counts may be affected by expression changes linked to T cell activation and differentiation. Gini index rose and Shannon and inverse Simpson diversity fell from naive through CM, EM and EMRA in both CD4 and CD8 cells. The repertoire findings for the naive and memory subsets could not be validated against a ground truth, as none was available. Each clonotype was defined as a single alpha or beta chain sequence rather than as a paired alpha/beta receptor.

From the second PCR step onward, the TCR alpha chain libraries and the TCR beta chain libraries were amplified separately. The CMV status of each donor was determined by measuring IFNgamma production from CD4+ T cells after fresh PBMCs had been stimulated overnight with CMV viral lysate. Using Miltenyi beads, CD4 T cells were first positively selected, and CD8 T cells were then positively selected from the CD4-negative fraction. Cells were stained for CD3, CD4, CD8, CD45RA, CD27 and a live/dead dye and were sorted on a BD Aria II into four subsets based on CD45RA and CD27. A few healthy volunteers provided blood, and each donor's sample was split into CD4 and CD8 T cells and then further divided into four differentiation subsets. Around 120 ml of peripheral blood was collected from each donor, and PBMC were isolated from the blood using Ficoll-Paque PLUS density-gradient centrifugation. Sorted cells were lysed in RLT buffer, and RNA was extracted with a Qiagen RNeasy kit and stored at -80°C.

This clonotype was sampled from a human donor in good health. The sequenced sample consisted of naive CD8+ T cells from blood. In light of the paper, this sample's cell subset or site label describes: naive T cells, CD45RA high CD27+. Recombination connected TRBV28 to TRBJ2-3; confidence is insufficient to name the D gene. The CDR3 protein sequence reads: CASSLRPDTQYF. Read as DNA, the sequence is TGTGCCAGCAGTTTACGGCCAGATACGCAGTATTTT.